This T cell receptor beta chain was identified during a study of blood T cell repertoires in COVID-19. The V segment lost 3 bases and the J segment 5 bases; nucleotides outside the gene matches: 9. Germline CDR1 and CDR2: MNHEY and SMNVEV (reference sequence). The CDR3 totals 16 residues. The data were produced by immunoSEQ multiplex PCR, yet TCRdb's version contains in-frame clones alone and is incomplete. The sample holds 310,000 or so clones, approximately 90% seen once. The sequence was obtained from a young woman with COVID-19, enrolled during active disease. Sequenced sample: peripheral blood. The chain joins TRBV27 to TRBJ2-5, with TRBD2 matching over 10 bases. The CDR3 DNA reads TGTGCCAGCAGTTTGGGAGCGGGAGGGGGATATGAGACCCAGTACTTC. This codes for CASSLGAGGGYETQYF.